These 18 T cell receptor beta chains originate from one sample sequenced in a study of blood T cells in healthy people across ages. Then a second PCR, running about 6 to 11 cycles, was carried out with a sample-barcoded 5' primer and a J-beta primer mix. From the 5' RACE reads, TCRdb called clonotypes with MiXCR, one entry per CDR3 protein. The repertoire holds some 1,000,000 distinct CDR3 sequences, with under 30% as singletons. Separately, the same data were catalogued under a study of T cells of mothers and their children.

The sample comprised blood. These receptors were obtained from a girl aged 2 to 9 in good health.

The chain joins TRBV7-2 to TRBJ2-1, with TRBD1 identical over 10 bases. The V and J ends lost 3 bases and 2 bases, in that order; junction bases with no gene match: 7. The germline gives CDR1 SGHTA, CDR2 FQGNSA. The CDR3 runs to 17 residues. The CDR3: CASSFQAGTGAYNEQFF. For the CDR3, the DNA is TGTGCCAGCAGCTTTCAAGCCGGGACAGGGGCCTACAATGAGCAGTTCTTC.

This clonotype was seen a handful of times. The chain uses TRBV7-3 and TRBJ2-1; D might be TRBD1 (5 bases). Looked up from germline, CDR1 is SGHTA and CDR2 is FQGTGA. The CDR3 totals 16 residues. Trimming pared 5 bases from V and 6 bases from J, leaving 20 bases between. CDR3 region: CASSPFSWGGSNEQFF. The CDR3 region has the DNA TGTGCCAGCAGCCCATTTTCATGGGGCGGATCCAATGAGCAGTTCTTC. The whole variable domain, remainder taken from reference TRBV7-3 and TRBJ2-1, is GAGVSQTPSNKVTEKGKYVELRCDPISGHTALYWYRQSLGQGPEFLIYFQGTGAADDSGLPNDRFFAVRPEGSVSTLKIQRTERGDSAVYLCASSPFSWGGSNEQFFGPGTRLTVL.

The rearrangement links TRBV6-1 to TRBJ1-4; no definite D call. This CDR3 has 14 residues. V was shortened by 1 base and J by 8 bases, with 11 bases between the two germline ends. The germline V gene encodes CDR1 MNHNS and CDR2 SASEGT. This CDR3 reads CASSEGGGYEKLFF. As DNA, the CDR3 is TGTGCCAGCAGTGAAGGGGGAGGGTACGAAAAACTGTTTTTT.

The chain links TRBV29-1 to TRBJ1-3; D gene ambiguous. The V and J ends lost 7 bases and 3 bases respectively, with 13 bases between them. This CDR3 spans 13 amino acids. CDR1 and CDR2 (germline): SQVTM, ANQGSEA. DNA of the CDR3: TGCAGCGCCCCTTCGGACTTTGGAAACACCATATATTTT. Its protein product is CSAPSDFGNTIYF.

This clonotype was seen a handful of times. This rearrangement joins TRBV12-3 or TRBV12-4 to TRBJ1-1, with 10 bases matching TRBD1. V lost 5 bases, J lost 7 bases, and 7 bases stayed unmatched. This CDR3 has 14 amino acids. The CDR3 DNA sequence: TGTGCCAGCAGTGACCGGGGACAGGGGAGTGAAGCTTTCTTT. It codes for CASSDRGQGSEAFF.

This clonotype was counted many times. The rearrangement joins TRBV28 to TRBJ2-7, with D unclear. This CDR3 comprises 13 residues. Per germline, CDR1 MDHEN and CDR2 SYDVKM. Trimming cost V 6 bases and J 0 bases, with 9 bases left between them. The CDR3 reads CASRGVTSYEQYF. The CDR3 DNA sequence: TGTGCCAGCAGAGGAGTAACCTCCTACGAGCAGTACTTC.

The chain uses TRBV12-5 and TRBJ1-1, with 7 bases matching TRBD1. V lost 9 bases to trimming and J lost 2 bases; unmatched junction nucleotides: 3. The CDR3 loop spans 12 amino acids. Germline V gene lookup returns CDR1 LGHNT and CDR2 FRNRAP. CDR3 amino acids: CARQGDNTEAFF. The CDR3 nucleotides read TGTGCTAGGCAGGGGGACAACACTGAAGCTTTCTTT.

The count of this clonotype is one. The rearrangement uses TRBV6-6 and TRBJ2-1; D is perhaps TRBD1 or TRBD2 (5 bases each). CDR1 is MNHNY, CDR2 SVGAGI, per germline (reference sequence). With 6 bases removed from V and 7 bases from J, the gap between germline ends came to 19 bases. The CDR3 has 15 amino acids. CDR3 loop: CASSREGSEGNEQFF. In nucleotides, the CDR3 is TGTGCCAGCAGCCGAGAGGGAAGTGAGGGGAATGAGCAGTTCTTC.

This clonotype has only one observation. The chain employs TRBV5-6 and TRBJ1-1; D remains ambiguous. The germline V gene encodes CDR1 SGHDT and CDR2 YYEEEE. V shed 6 bases and J shed 1 base, with 13 bases lying between them. The CDR3 covers 14 residues. The CDR3: CASIPFWGNTEAFF. The CDR3 nucleotides are TGTGCCAGCATCCCATTCTGGGGGAACACTGAAGCTTTCTTT.

This clonotype was counted a few times. The rearrangement joins TRBV29-1 to TRBJ1-2; D not certain. There are 9 residues in the CDR3. Germline V gene sequence: CDR1 SQVTM, CDR2 ANQGSEA. Trimming stripped 4 bases from V and 6 bases from J, with 3 bases between. This CDR3 is CSVVDGYTF. The CDR3 region has the DNA TGCAGCGTTGTTGATGGCTACACCTTC.

The chain is built from TRBV20-1 and TRBJ2-1; TRBD1 is a possible D gene (6 bases). V shed 8 bases and J shed 0 bases, with 20 bases lying between them. This CDR3 is 16 amino acids long. Germline values: CDR1 DFQATT, CDR2 SNEGSKA (reference sequence). CDR3 loop: CSPEGVIAGSYNEQFF. The CDR3 DNA is TGCAGTCCCGAGGGGGTAATAGCAGGCTCCTACAATGAGCAGTTCTTC.

The chain carries TRBV11-2 and TRBJ1-4; maybe TRBD1 (6 bases). The CDR3 has 12 residues. V lost 6 bases, J lost 8 bases, and 10 bases lay in between. Germline V CDR1 and CDR2: SGHAT, FQNNGV. CDR3 DNA sequence: TGTGCCAGCAGTGCCAGGGGAGAAAAACTGTTTTTT. Amino acid sequence: CASSARGEKLFF.

This clonotype appeared a few times. This chain uses TRBV9 with TRBJ1-6; 9 positions agree with TRBD1. The CDR3 is 14 amino acids. The V gene end was trimmed by 4 bases and the J gene end by 9 bases; junction bases not matched to a gene: 5. Per germline, CDR1 SGDLS and CDR2 YYNGEE. CDR3 DNA sequence: TGTGCCAGCAGCCCGGGACAGGGAGTTTCACCCCTCCACTTT. Translating it yields CASSPGQGVSPLHF.

In DNA form, the CDR3 reads TGTGCCAGCAGCGAAAACGGGGCTGAAGCTTTCTTT. Translating it yields CASSENGAEAFF. The V and J genes are TRBV7-2 and TRBJ1-1; D gene ambiguous. Trimming left V 5 bases short and J 6 bases short, with 10 bases between. Germline CDR1 reads SGHTA; CDR2 reads FQGNSA. The CDR3 consists of 12 residues.

The chain couples TRBV5-1 to TRBJ2-3; D is uncertain. Trimming left V 4 bases short and J 5 bases short, with 11 bases between. The CDR3 is 13 amino acids. Germline CDR1 reads SGHRS; CDR2 reads YFSETQ. CDR3 protein: CASSLPTVDTQYF. The CDR3, as DNA: TGCGCCAGCAGCCTGCCGACGGTAGATACGCAGTATTTT.

The table lists this clonotype with a few counts. The chain carries TRBV7-2 and TRBJ1-6; D not resolved. V lost 2 bases, J lost 9 bases, and 17 bases lay in between. Germline values: CDR1 SGHTA, CDR2 FQGNSA. The CDR3 length is 16 residues. CDR3: CASSLTPSIGSSPLHF. CDR3 DNA: TGTGCCAGCAGCTTAACCCCAAGCATTGGGAGTTCACCCCTCCACTTT.

The table lists this clonotype with a few counts. The gene calls are TRBV2 and TRBJ1-1; no firm D call. The CDR3 length is 13 residues. Looked up from germline, CDR1 is SNHLY and CDR2 is FYNNEI. The V gene lost 4 bases and the J gene lost 3 bases, with 9 bases spanning the gap. CDR3 bases: TGTGCCAGCAGTGCAAGGGATTACACTGAAGCTTTCTTT. It encodes CASSARDYTEAFF.

A few counts support this clonotype. The V call is TRBV5-6, the J call TRBJ2-5; D gene unclear. The better agreement between TRBJ2-1 and the DNA end casts doubt on the J call. The CDR3 sequence is 13 residues long. Germline V lookup: CDR1 SGHDT, CDR2 YYEEEE. The CDR3 DNA is TGTGCCAGCAGCGCAACCGTGGGTGGGGAGCAGTTCTTC. It translates to CASSATVGGEQFF.